This T cell receptor (beta chain) was sequenced for a study of vaccination and CD4 T cells after COVID-19. Overall study context: Ranging from 14 to 241, the interval between dose two and post-vaccine sampling had a median of roughly 10 weeks. Findings and caveats of the study: SARS-CoV-2-reactive clonotypes showed a nonsignificant median rise from roughly 22 to 38. The median proportion of reactive clones detected only post-vaccination in convalescent patients was 85% to 90%.

The CDR3 spans 13 residues. Germline CDR1 is MNHNS and CDR2 is SASEGT. The ends were cut back, 6 bases at V and 0 bases at J, with 9 bases in the middle. Cultured CD4+ T cells had their DNA profiled by the Oncomine TCR Beta short-read assay. In TCRdb, the PCR reads were re-called with MiXCR into one record per CDR3 protein. The sample holds approximately 18,000 distinct CDR3 sequences, 44% seen once. Comment on this clonotype: Antigen specificity is unknown.

Time point noted: late sampling 161 to 241 days after vaccination in a few convalescent patients. The treatment here: approximately nine-day PBMC culture with coronavirus spike peptide pools or control peptides (ViraFEST assay). PCR positivity was dated March to December 2020, before US Alpha, Beta and Delta variants. Material: CD4+ T cells from blood, cultured in vitro, obtained about 7 months after SARS-CoV-2 vaccination. The origin of this receptor is a human donor who had recovered from COVID-19. The genes are TRBV6-1 and TRBJ2-7; perhaps TRBD1 as D (6 bases). The chain's CDR3 is CASRWDNSYEQYF. The DNA of the CDR3 is TGTGCCAGCAGGTGGGACAACTCCTACGAGCAGTACTTC.